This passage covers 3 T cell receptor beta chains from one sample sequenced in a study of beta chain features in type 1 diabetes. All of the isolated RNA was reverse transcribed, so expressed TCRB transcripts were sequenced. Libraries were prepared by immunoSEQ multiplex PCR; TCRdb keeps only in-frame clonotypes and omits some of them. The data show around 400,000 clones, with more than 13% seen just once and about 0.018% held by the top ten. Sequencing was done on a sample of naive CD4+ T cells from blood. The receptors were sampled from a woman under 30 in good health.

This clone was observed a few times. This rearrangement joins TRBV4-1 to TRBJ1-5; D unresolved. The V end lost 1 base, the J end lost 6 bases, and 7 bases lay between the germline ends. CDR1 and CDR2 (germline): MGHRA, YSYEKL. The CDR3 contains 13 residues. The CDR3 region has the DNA TGCGCCAGCAGCCAAGTACTACCTCAGCCCCAGCATTTT. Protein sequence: CASSQVLPQPQHF.

The CDR3 nucleotides are TGTGCCAGCAGCCAAGATCAAGGCAGGGGGGCCTACAATGAGCAGTTCTTC. This translates into CASSQDQGRGAYNEQFF. The chain combines TRBV4-2 with TRBJ2-1; D possibly corresponds to TRBD1 (7 bases). Trimming pared 0 bases from V and 2 bases from J, leaving 14 bases between. Germline V gene lookup returns CDR1 LGHNA and CDR2 YNFKEQ. The CDR3 loop spans 17 amino acids.

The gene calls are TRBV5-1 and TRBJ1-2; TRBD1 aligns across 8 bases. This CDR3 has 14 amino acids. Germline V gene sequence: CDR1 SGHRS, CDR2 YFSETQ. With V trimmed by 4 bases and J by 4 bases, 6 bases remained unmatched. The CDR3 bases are TGCGCCAGCAGCACCGGGACAGGCGTCTATGGCTACACCTTC. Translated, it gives CASSTGTGVYGYTF.